The present T cell receptor (beta chain) was sequenced within a study of tumor-infiltrating lymphocytes in localized non-small cell lung cancer (dated by TCRdb to the early 2020s). Turning to the overall study: The cohort included patients whose samples were collected after neoadjuvant chemotherapy, as well as both smokers and never-smokers and several histologies. The paired tumor versus uninvolved lung comparison of immunoSEQ T-cell fraction included roughly 54 patients. The overall ICON cohort was composed of some 160 surgical patients with localized non-small cell lung cancer whose tumors were resected. Each patient provided resected tumor tissue plus uninvolved lung tissue from the same patient, with the uninvolved lung tissue described as non-adjacent to the tumor. Alongside flow cytometry, multiplex immunofluorescence, RNA-seq, exome sequencing and proteomics, TCR sequencing was applied to the same patients as one of several integrated assays. The paper's findings and limits, for the study overall: The TCR-derived T-cell fraction showed no difference between the flow cytometry-defined immunotypes IM1 (good prognosis) and IM2 (poor prognosis). Recurrence-free survival showed no association with tumor T-cell fraction measured by TCR sequencing (p = 0.61). Because different pieces of the same tissue were used for different assays, technical variation could not be separated from intratumor heterogeneity. Because assay coverage varied across patients depending on available tissue quantity, TCR sequencing was performed for only a subset of the cohort. Higher T cell infiltration in tumors than in uninvolved lung tissue was supported by TCRbeta sequencing, consistent with immunofluorescence CD3 counts.

The immunoSEQ assay used for TCR sequencing gave the T-cell fraction in both tumor and uninvolved lung tissue. The original methods were these. In the survival analysis, patients were divided into a high T-cell fraction group (upper tertile) and a low T-cell fraction group (lower two tertiles), and the two groups were compared using a log-rank test. A signed-rank test was used to test differences in T-cell fraction between paired tumor and uninvolved lung samples. TCRdb mirrors the immuneACCESS table, restricted to in-frame sequences. Some clones are absent from its copies; in checked studies, under half trace to an unresolved V gene, and the reason for the others is unknown. V, J and clone size were drawn from that table, and D and trimming were deduced from the DNA. The sample contains some 14,000 clones, about 71% of them found a single time. The ten largest make up just under 9.5% of the sample.

Concerning this clone: What antigen it recognizes has not been identified. Base qualities are not at hand, and no much larger clone is one base apart.

Patient enrollment in ICON started in the first half of 2016, and the final patient was enrolled in the second half of 2018. A subcohort of some 80 patients provided fresh tumor and matched uninvolved tissue for in-depth immune analyses, with TCR sequencing among those analyses. DNA isolated from bulk tissue, without cell sorting, was used for TCR sequencing. From the cysteine through the phenylalanine, the CDR3 covers 19 amino acids. Only the CDR3 DNA is retained, 57 bases long and in frame from the first base. Relative to germline, V is missing 5 bases and J is missing 0 bases, with 11 bases of the junction outside any gene match. Looking up the germline V gene yields CDR1 SNHLY and CDR2 FYNNEI.

This TCR was sampled from a human donor with non-small cell lung cancer. The chain links TRBV2 with TRBJ2-3, and TRBD2 matches 13 of the central bases. The sample comprised lung tumor tissue. CDR3 sequence: CASSTGLAGLTHSTDTQYF. The DNA sequence is given as TGTGCCAGCAGTACGGGACTAGCGGGACTTACCCATAGCACAGATACGCAGTATTTT.